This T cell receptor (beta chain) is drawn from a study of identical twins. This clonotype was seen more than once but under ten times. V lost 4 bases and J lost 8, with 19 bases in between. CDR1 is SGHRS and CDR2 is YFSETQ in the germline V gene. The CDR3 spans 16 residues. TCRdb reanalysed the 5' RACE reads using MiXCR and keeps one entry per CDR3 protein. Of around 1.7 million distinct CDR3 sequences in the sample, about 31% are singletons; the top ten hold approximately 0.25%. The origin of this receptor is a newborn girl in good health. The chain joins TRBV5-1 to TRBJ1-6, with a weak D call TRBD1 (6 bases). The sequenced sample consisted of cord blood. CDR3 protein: CASSRGRGASHSPLHF. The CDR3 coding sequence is TGCGCCAGCAGCCGGGGGCGCGGGGCATCGCATTCACCCCTCCACTTT.